This TCR beta chain was captured by sequencing in a study of blood T cell repertoires in COVID-19. Study information: The United States, Italy and Spain supplied acute and convalescent COVID-19 samples. From T cells, B-cell-depleted T cells, or PBMCs came the material, which was cDNA or gDNA.

In the authors' methods: Reference gene primer amplification gave estimated nucleated cell counts. Sequencing used immunoSEQ multiplex PCR; TCRdb keeps in-frame clones, though not all of them. That table is the source of V, J and clone size, and D and trimming were worked out from the DNA. The repertoire holds some 200,000 clones, with about 80% as singletons. Sample: peripheral blood. This clonotype was obtained from a woman aged 30 to 39 who had recovered from COVID-19.

The CDR3: CASSPQGVNTEAFF. CDR3 in DNA: TGCGCCAGCAGCCCACAGGGTGTGAACACTGAAGCTTTCTTT. V is TRBV5-1 and J is TRBJ1-1; D might be TRBD1 (6 bases). Trimming removed 4 bases from V and 0 bases from J, with 10 bases in between. Germline-derived CDR1 and CDR2 are SGHRS and YFSETQ. The CDR3 is made up of 14 amino acids.